The 30 T cell receptor beta chains below all came from one sample that was sequenced in a study of blood T cell repertoires in COVID-19 (dated by TCRdb to 2019 to 2021). Preparation of the library involved the immunoSEQ multiplex PCR assay. TCRdb limited this immuneACCESS table to in-frame rearrangements with V and J called. A share of clones is missing; checked studies link under half to unresolved V genes, and the rest is unexplained. In all, the sample holds fewer than 30,000 clones, and 85% to 95% of those were seen once. The top ten hold 0.83% of the sample. Sequencing was carried out using peripheral blood. These receptors were collected from a woman in her seventies with COVID-19, enrolled during active disease.

The rearrangement links TRBV9 to TRBJ1-3; a possible D gene is TRBD1 (5 bases). Germline CDR1 SGDLS, CDR2 YYNGEE. This CDR3 spans 15 amino acids. The V end lost 0 bases, the J end lost 0 bases, and 7 bases lay between the germline ends. The chain's CDR3 is CASSVGGVSGNTIYF. The DNA of the CDR3 is TGTGCCAGCAGCGTAGGGGGGGTCTCTGGAAACACCATATATTTT.

The chain recombines TRBV25-1 with TRBJ1-4; unclear D gene. In germline, CDR1 is MGHDK, CDR2 SYGVNS. This CDR3 comprises 13 residues. The V end was cut by 0 bases, the J end by 7 bases, with 6 bases between. CDR3 nucleotides: TGTGCCAGCAGTGAATATAGCGGTGAAAAACTGTTTTTT. Encoded protein: CASSEYSGEKLFF.

The V and J genes are TRBV2 and TRBJ1-2; 11 nucleotides agree with TRBD1. With 3 bases clipped from V and 14 bases from J, the junction kept 5 bases outside the gene matches. The CDR3 spans 12 residues. Germline V lookup: CDR1 SNHLY, CDR2 FYNNEI. The CDR3 DNA is TGTGCCAGCAGTGAGGGACAGGGGGGGCAGACCTTC. Protein sequence: CASSEGQGGQTF. The full variable domain, with the rest looked up from reference TRBV2 and TRBJ1-2, is EPEVTQTPSHQVTQMGQEVILRCVPISNHLYFYWYRQILGQKVEFLVSFYNNEISEKSEIFDDQFSVERPDGSNFTLKIRSTKLEDSAMYFCASSEGQGGQTFGSGTRLTVV.

CDR3 bases: TGCAGCGTTGCATCAGGGGGCAGCAATCAGCCCCAGCATTTT. It codes for CSVASGGSNQPQHF. This rearrangement joins TRBV29-1 to TRBJ1-5, with 8 nucleotides matching TRBD1. Germline lookup yields CDR1 SQVTM and CDR2 ANQGSEA. The CDR3 consists of 14 residues. V lost 4 bases, J lost 1 base, and 3 bases stayed unmatched.

This sequence joins TRBV14 and TRBJ2-7, with D possibly TRBD2 on 5 matching bases. The germline gives CDR1 SGHDN, CDR2 FVKESK. This CDR3 is 12 amino acids long. Trimming left V 4 bases short and J 2 bases short, with 6 bases between. CDR3 sequence (DNA): TGTGCCAGCAGCCGGGAGACCTACGAGCAGTACTTC. Protein sequence: CASSRETYEQYF.

The chain is built from TRBV5-4 and TRBJ2-3, with 8 nucleotides matching TRBD2. The CDR3 has 15 amino acids. From germline, CDR1 is SGHNT and CDR2 YYREEE (reference sequence). The V and J ends lost 4 bases and 4 bases, in that order; junction bases with no gene match: 8. The CDR3: CASSPGLVVADTQYF. The CDR3 region has the DNA TGTGCCAGCAGCCCGGGACTAGTGGTCGCAGATACGCAGTATTTT.

The rearrangement joins TRBV19 to TRBJ1-5; no clear D gene. The CDR3 runs 15 residues. V lost 2 bases and J 0 bases, leaving 8 bases between the germline ends. Germline CDR1 is LNHDA and CDR2 is SQIVND (reference sequence). Written as DNA, the CDR3 is TGTGCCAGTAGTATAATGGCCAATAGCAATCAGCCCCAGCATTTT. Amino acid sequence: CASSIMANSNQPQHF.

V is TRBV6-2 or TRBV6-3 and J is TRBJ1-5; possibly TRBD1 for D (6 bases). This CDR3 has 14 amino acids. CDR1 and CDR2 (germline): MNHEY, SVGEGT. Trimming shortened V by 1 base and J by 4 bases, and 8 bases separated the two germline ends. The CDR3 is CASSYWGQNQPQHF. CDR3 bases: TGTGCCAGCAGTTACTGGGGGCAGAATCAGCCCCAGCATTTT.

This clone was seen once. The chain combines TRBV7-3 with TRBJ2-3, with 11 bases that match TRBD2. The V gene's germline CDR1 is SGHTA and CDR2 FQGTGA. Unmatched junction bases numbered 3, after V lost 5 bases and J lost 5 bases. CDR3 length equals 14 residues. CDR3 DNA: TGTGCCAGCAGCGCCGGACTAGCGGGAGATACGCAGTATTTT. It encodes CASSAGLAGDTQYF.

The chain has TRBV7-3 and TRBJ2-1; the match to TRBD2 covers 7 bases. The V and J ends lost 4 bases and 2 bases, in that order; junction bases with no gene match: 8. This CDR3 has 16 amino acids. Germline V CDR1 and CDR2: SGHTA, FQGTGA. The CDR3 nucleotides read TGTGCCAGCAGCTCCACGGCTAGCGGTACCTACAATGAGCAGTTCTTC. Protein: CASSSTASGTYNEQFF.

This rearrangement joins TRBV4-2 to TRBJ2-1, with 8 bases lining up with TRBD2. V trimming: 3 bases; J trimming: 0 bases; junction bases outside the gene matches: 13. The germline V gene has CDR1 LGHNA and CDR2 YNFKEQ. The CDR3 runs to 19 residues. The CDR3 loop reads CASSQGGAGDTSSYNEQFF. CDR3 coding DNA: TGTGCCAGCAGCCAGGGTGGAGCGGGAGATACAAGCTCCTACAATGAGCAGTTCTTC.

This clone was seen a single time. V usage is TRBV27 and J usage is TRBJ1-1; D gene uncertain. The length of the CDR3 is 17 residues. Germline lookup yields CDR1 MNHEY and CDR2 SMNVEV (reference sequence). Trimming shortened V by 3 bases and J by 0 bases, and 17 bases separated the two germline ends. CDR3 region: CASSLGGSYGMNTEAFF. Here the CDR3 DNA reads TGTGCCAGCAGTTTGGGAGGGTCCTATGGTATGAACACTGAAGCTTTCTTT.

This sequence joins TRBV5-4 and TRBJ1-1; D is unclear. Germline values: CDR1 SGHNT, CDR2 YYREEE (reference sequence). The ends were cut back, 0 bases at V and 1 base at J, with 7 bases in the middle. This CDR3 has 14 residues. CDR3 protein: CASSLGRRNTEAFF. The CDR3 DNA sequence: TGTGCCAGCAGCTTGGGGAGGCGGAACACTGAAGCTTTCTTT.

J is TRBJ1-1 and V is TRBV19; TRBD1 is a possible D gene (5 bases). Trimming left V 4 bases short and J 5 bases short, with 20 bases between. Germline CDR1 is LNHDA and CDR2 is SQIVND (reference sequence). The CDR3 consists of 16 residues. The CDR3 sequence: CASSTRRVDSGTEAFF. As DNA, the CDR3 is TGTGCCAGTAGTACCCGCAGGGTAGATAGCGGTACTGAAGCTTTCTTT.

V is TRBV10-3 and J is TRBJ2-1, with 10 bases aligning to TRBD1. V lost 6 bases to trimming and J lost 8 bases; unmatched junction nucleotides: 4. CDR3 length: 13 residues. CDR1 is ENHRY, CDR2 SYGVKD, per germline. The CDR3 DNA reads as TGTGCCATCAGCCGGGACAGGGGCCATGAGCAGTTCTTC. Encoded protein: CAISRDRGHEQFF.

The rearrangement links TRBV6-5 to TRBJ2-7; D remains unclear. Germline assignment: CDR1 MNHEY and CDR2 SVGAGI. V was shortened by 4 bases and J by 3 bases, with 16 bases between the two germline ends. CDR3 size: 15 residues. Here the CDR3 reads CASSSKTGISYEQYF. In nucleotides, the CDR3 is TGTGCCAGCAGTTCTAAGACTGGCATAAGCTACGAGCAGTACTTC.

This clone was seen once. This chain links TRBV2 with TRBJ2-7; 10 bases agree with TRBD2. Germline V gene sequence: CDR1 SNHLY, CDR2 FYNNEI. The CDR3 sequence is 15 residues long. V dropped 7 bases and J dropped 0; count of bases not matched to a gene: 6. CDR3 loop: CASNLAGGRSYEQYF. For the CDR3, the DNA is TGTGCCAGCAACTTAGCGGGAGGCCGCTCCTACGAGCAGTACTTC.

The genes are TRBV7-9 and TRBJ2-2; 7 nucleotides match TRBD1. V lost 5 bases, J lost 9 bases, and 12 bases stayed unmatched. The CDR3 totals 15 residues. The germline V gene encodes CDR1 SEHNR and CDR2 FQNEAQ (reference sequence). CDR3 residues: CASSLRQGVGRELFF. The CDR3 coding sequence is TGTGCCAGCAGCCTCCGACAGGGCGTTGGCCGGGAGCTGTTTTTT.

The V gene is TRBV7-8, the J gene TRBJ2-1, with D possibly matching TRBD1 (6 bases). This CDR3 spans 16 amino acids. Trimming left V 5 bases short and J 6 bases short, with 20 bases between. Germline V gene sequence: CDR1 SGHVS, CDR2 FQNEAQ. The DNA for the CDR3 is TGTGCCAGCAGCCGACGGTACCCAAGGGGGATCAATGAGCAGTTCTTC. Its translation is CASSRRYPRGINEQFF.

The CDR3 DNA reads as TGTGCCAGCAGCTTAGCGGGAGTAGGAGAGACCCAGTACTTC. Protein: CASSLAGVGETQYF. The chain has TRBV11-2 and TRBJ2-5, with D possibly TRBD2 on 6 matching bases. Trimming removed 1 base from V and 4 bases from J, with 10 bases in between. CDR1 and CDR2 (germline): SGHAT, FQNNGV. This CDR3 has 14 residues.

The chain employs TRBV6-2 or TRBV6-3 and TRBJ2-5; 7 bases fit TRBD1. Trimming at V came to 5 bases and at J to 6 bases, leaving 21 bases not matched to a gene. There are 18 residues in the CDR3. The V gene's germline CDR1 is MNHEY and CDR2 SVGEGT. In DNA form, the CDR3 reads TGTGCCAGCAGTACTGATATAGACAGGGCACTGGTCGGAAAGACCCAGTACTTC. It codes for CASSTDIDRALVGKTQYF.

The chain has TRBV21-1 and TRBJ1-5. TRBV21-1 is given as a pseudogene. The CDR3 is 14 amino acids. Here the CDR3 reads CASPRTVAAQPQHF. The CDR3 region has the DNA TGTGCCAGCCCGCGAACGGTAGCCGCACAGCCCCAGCATTTT.

The J gene is TRBJ1-6, the V gene TRBV5-1; the match to TRBD1 covers 10 bases. V dropped 4 bases and J dropped 10; count of bases not matched to a gene: 8. The CDR3 runs 15 residues. Per the germline V gene, CDR1 is SGHRS and CDR2 is YFSETQ. The CDR3: CASSGGTGARSPLHF. The CDR3 nucleotides read TGCGCCAGCAGCGGGGGGACAGGGGCGAGGTCACCCCTCCACTTT.

The rearrangement links TRBV6-5 to TRBJ2-7; 9 nucleotides align to TRBD2. CDR3 length equals 16 residues. The J segment lost 4 bases and the V segment lost 2 bases, leaving 9 bases of the junction unmatched. Looked up from germline, CDR1 is MNHEY and CDR2 is SVGAGI. The CDR3 loop is CASSYTPSGRQYEQYF. The CDR3, as DNA: TGTGCCAGCAGTTACACGCCCAGCGGGAGGCAGTACGAGCAGTACTTC.

The chain couples TRBV7-6 to TRBJ2-7; weak D call: TRBD2 (6 bases). In germline, CDR1 is SGHVS, CDR2 FNYEAQ. Trimming left V 1 base short and J 0 bases short, with 13 bases between. The CDR3 is made up of 16 amino acids. The CDR3, as DNA: TGTGCCAGCAGCTTAGAGGCGGAAGCGGGCTCCTACGAGCAGTACTTC. Protein product: CASSLEAEAGSYEQYF.

This chain uses TRBV2 with TRBJ2-2; D remains ambiguous. V lost 7 bases and J 6 bases, leaving 15 bases between the germline ends. CDR1 and CDR2 from the germline V gene are SNHLY and FYNNEI. The CDR3 loop spans 14 amino acids. In DNA form, the CDR3 reads TGTGCCAGCAAGGCTAGATTTACTTCCGGGGAGCTGTTTTTT. It yields the protein CASKARFTSGELFF.

The rearrangement links TRBV5-5 to TRBJ2-7; 8 nucleotides align to TRBD1. Germline V gene sequence: CDR1 SGHKS, CDR2 YYEKEE (reference sequence). V lost 4 bases to trimming and J lost 4 bases; unmatched junction nucleotides: 10. There are 15 residues in the CDR3. The DNA of the CDR3 is TGTGCCAGCAGCCGATTACCGGACAGGGATTACGAGCAGTACTTC. Translated: CASSRLPDRDYEQYF.

The chain employs TRBV11-2 and TRBJ1-4; a possible D gene is TRBD1 (6 bases). Germline assignment: CDR1 SGHAT and CDR2 FQNNGV. The CDR3 covers 14 residues. Trimming shortened V by 2 bases and J by 8 bases, and 12 bases separated the two germline ends. Written as DNA, the CDR3 is TGTGCCAGCAGCTTATTGGTGGGGGCGGAAAAACTGTTTTTT. Translation gives CASSLLVGAEKLFF.

This clone was seen more than once but under ten times. This chain links TRBV18 with TRBJ1-2, with D possibly being TRBD1 (5 bases). The CDR3 length is 14 residues. The germline V and J ends were trimmed by 3 bases and 5 bases, with 13 bases remaining between them. CDR1 and CDR2 from the germline V gene are KGHSH and LQKENI. In nucleotides, the CDR3 is TGTGCCAGCTCACCTTCGGGGGGGTTTTATGGCTACACCTTC. Its translation is CASSPSGGFYGYTF.

The rearrangement uses TRBV5-1 and TRBJ2-3; 7 bases fit TRBD1. There are 15 residues in the CDR3. The V gene's germline CDR1 is SGHRS and CDR2 YFSETQ. Trimming took 0 bases from V and 5 from J; bases not matched to a gene: 6. CDR3 protein: CASSLAATGIDTQYF. CDR3 nucleotide sequence: TGCGCCAGCAGCTTGGCCGCGACAGGGATAGATACGCAGTATTTT.